Listed here are 14 T cell receptor beta chains from one sample, sequenced in a study of human T cells and chemical hapten exposure. TCRdb itself ran the RACE reads through MiXCR, one entry per CDR3 protein. The table lists about 300,000 distinct CDR3 sequences, roughly 6% of them singletons, with over 7% in the top ten. Time point denoted: pre-sensitization, week 0. Treatment described: therapeutic diphenylcyclopropenone sensitization with weekly scalp DPC. The material was whole blood, obtained in connection with sensitization to the hapten diphenylcyclopropenone (DPC). These receptors were collected from a woman in her late teens or twenties with alopecia areata. Some clones in this sample may be carry-over from other donors' samples.

The CDR3 here is CASSVDGYHTGELFF. The CDR3 DNA sequence: TGTGCCAGCAGCGTAGACGGATACCACACCGGGGAGCTGTTTTTT. This sequence joins TRBV9 and TRBJ2-2; no reliable D call. CDR1 and CDR2 from the germline V gene are SGDLS and YYNGEE. The CDR3 has 15 residues. Trimming removed 0 bases from V and 3 bases from J, with 9 bases in between.

In its sample, this clonotype was seen a few times. The rearrangement joins TRBV12-3 or TRBV12-4 to TRBJ2-4; D is uncertain. V was cut by 1 base and J by 0 bases, with 10 bases left in between. The CDR3 totals 16 residues. The CDR3 reads CASSLEEPLAKNIQYF. The CDR3 nucleotides are TGTGCCAGCAGTTTAGAGGAGCCTTTAGCCAAAAACATTCAGTACTTC.

The V gene is TRBV20-1, the J gene TRBJ2-3; TRBD2 is a possible D gene (5 bases). Trimming cost V 6 bases and J 8 bases, with 18 bases left between them. Germline loops: CDR1 DFQATT, CDR2 SNEGSKA (reference sequence). The CDR3 loop spans 13 amino acids. DNA for the CDR3: TGCAGTGCGCCGAGCTCTAGCTTGGGTACGCAGTATTTT. Protein: CSAPSSSLGTQYF.

The rearrangement uses TRBV4-3 and TRBJ1-1; D remains ambiguous. The CDR3 is made up of 15 amino acids. V dropped 0 bases and J dropped 4 bases, with 12 bases sitting between them. In germline, CDR1 is LGHNA, CDR2 YSLEER. CDR3 protein: CASSQDRDPGTEAFF. CDR3 DNA: TGCGCCAGCAGCCAAGATCGGGATCCCGGCACTGAAGCTTTCTTT.

Ten or more counts support this clonotype. This sequence joins TRBV7-9 and TRBJ1-6; 7 bases are a match to TRBD1. V shed 6 bases, J shed 8 bases, and the junction held 16 bases outside the gene matches. The V gene's germline CDR1 is SEHNR and CDR2 FQNEAQ (reference sequence). The CDR3 sequence is 17 residues long. In nucleotides, the CDR3 is TGTGCCAGCAGTTCGAGCTCCCAGGGACAGTTTGATTCACCCCTCCACTTT. Protein: CASSSSSQGQFDSPLHF.

This clonotype was counted ten times or more. J is TRBJ1-2 and V is TRBV29-1; D is unresolved. CDR3 length: 13 residues. Trimming removed 4 bases at V and 0 bases at J, with 9 bases between. From germline, CDR1 is SQVTM and CDR2 ANQGSEA. The CDR3 protein is CSVVAEPNYGYTF. The CDR3 DNA follows: TGCAGCGTTGTGGCTGAACCTAACTATGGCTACACCTTC.

This chain joins TRBV12-3 or TRBV12-4 and TRBJ2-5; TRBD2 matches 7 bases. V dropped 5 bases and J dropped 8; count of bases not matched to a gene: 17. This CDR3 comprises 16 residues. CDR3 residues: CASSPGEGKGLRTQYF. The CDR3 DNA sequence: TGTGCCAGCAGTCCCGGGGAGGGAAAGGGTTTAAGAACCCAGTACTTC.

This clonotype was detected ten times or more. The chain is built from TRBV11-2 and TRBJ1-4; D perhaps matches TRBD1 (6 bases). This CDR3 has 16 amino acids. The germline V gene encodes CDR1 SGHAT and CDR2 FQNNGV. V lost 4 bases and J 10 bases, leaving 22 bases between the germline ends. DNA for the CDR3: TGTGCCAGCAGCTCCAGGACAGAAGAAAACACAGGAAAACTGTTTTTT. Its translation is CASSSRTEENTGKLFF. The whole variable domain, filled in from reference TRBV11-2 and TRBJ1-4, reads EAGVAQSPRYKIIEKRQSVAFWCNPISGHATLYWYQQILGQGPKLLIQFQNNGVVDDSQLPKDRFSAERLKGVDSTLKIQPAKLEDSAVYLCASSSRTEENTGKLFFGSGTQLSVL.

The J gene is TRBJ2-5, the V gene TRBV6-2 or TRBV6-3; D gene ambiguous. Per germline, CDR1 MNHEY and CDR2 SVGEGT. The germline V and J ends were trimmed by 5 bases and 5 bases, with 24 bases remaining between them. This CDR3 has 17 residues. CDR3 sequence reads: CASSDPAKSTRSETQYF. DNA of the CDR3: TGTGCCAGCAGTGACCCAGCGAAATCGACCCGTTCTGAGACCCAGTACTTC.

This clonotype was seen only a few times. CDR3 in DNA: TGTGCCAGCAGCTTAACCAGGGGGCAGAGCACAGATACGCAGTATTTT. This encodes CASSLTRGQSTDTQYF. This rearrangement joins TRBV7-9 to TRBJ2-3; 8 nucleotides line up with TRBD1. CDR1 is SEHNR, CDR2 FQNEAQ, per germline (reference sequence). CDR3 length: 16 amino acids. V was clipped by 2 bases and J by 0 bases; unmatched bases: 4.

The sample holds a few counts of this clonotype. J is TRBJ1-3 and V is TRBV3-1, with D perhaps matching TRBD1 (5 bases). CDR3 length: 14 amino acids. The V end was cut by 4 bases, the J end by 6 bases, with 13 bases between. Germline CDR1 reads LGHDT; CDR2 reads YNNKEL (reference sequence). The CDR3 DNA reads as TGTGCCAGCAGCCTTGCCGTCAGGGTAAACACCATATATTTT. Translating gives CASSLAVRVNTIYF. The full variable domain, completed using reference TRBV3-1 and TRBJ1-3, is DTAVSQTPKYLVTQMGNDKSIKCEQNLGHDTMYWYKQDSKKFLKIMFSYNNKELIINETVPNRFSPKSPDKAHLNLHINSLELGDSAVYFCASSLAVRVNTIYFGEGSWLTVV.

The V call is TRBV5-1, the J call TRBJ1-4; 7 bases align to TRBD1. J was trimmed by 5 bases and V by 1 base; bases with no gene match: 5. CDR1 and CDR2 (germline): SGHRS, YFSETQ. The CDR3 is 15 residues long. The CDR3 sequence is CASSLYQGGNEKLFF. As DNA, the CDR3 is TGCGCCAGCAGCTTGTATCAGGGGGGCAATGAAAAACTGTTTTTT.

The chain recombines TRBV7-2 with TRBJ2-4; D tentatively reads TRBD1 or TRBD2 (6 bases each). Trimming took 1 base from V and 6 from J, leaving 19 bases between them. The CDR3 covers 17 residues. The germline CDR1 and CDR2 sequences are SGHTA and FQGNSA. CDR3 in amino acids: CASSLVSGSGAGNIQYF. The CDR3, as DNA: TGTGCCAGCAGCTTAGTGTCCGGTTCGGGGGCTGGAAACATTCAGTACTTC.

This clonotype appeared a few times. The chain carries TRBV7-2 and TRBJ2-3; TRBD2 agrees at 12 bases. The germline CDR1 and CDR2 sequences are SGHTA and FQGNSA. The CDR3 totals 18 residues. The trim removed 5 bases at V and 4 bases at J, leaving 13 bases unmatched. CDR3 loop: CASSAGLAGLYSPDTQYF. CDR3 DNA: TGTGCCAGCAGCGCAGGACTAGCGGGACTATATAGCCCAGATACGCAGTATTTT.